This TCR beta chain was sequenced in a study of early T cells in non-severe SARS-CoV-2 infection. Study at large: Investigators sequenced bulk RNA drawn from unsorted whole blood, and chains remained unpaired.

V was shortened by 5 bases and J by 6 bases, with 11 bases between the two germline ends. Germline CDR1 is SEHNR and CDR2 is FQNEAQ (reference sequence). The CDR3 consists of 13 residues. Individual cDNA molecules were tagged with unique molecular identifiers, the study reported. TCRdb ran MiXCR on the 5' RACE reads and lists one entry per CDR3 protein. The table shows 40,000 or so distinct CDR3 sequences, with 5% to 6.5% occurring only once. Whole-study results and caveats: Sequences matched to VDJdb favored anti-spike CD8 responses, while private and CD4 specificities were missed.

This clonotype showed up many times. As yet, its antigen is unknown. This clonotype was obtained from an adult who was a healthcare worker with PCR-confirmed SARS-CoV-2 infection or an uninfected control (not recorded which). The sequencing here drew on whole blood, taken at baseline. V gene TRBV7-9 combines with J gene TRBJ2-1; no reliable D call. The chain's CDR3 is CASSVPRINEQFF. CDR3 nucleotides: TGTGCCAGCAGCGTCCCCCGCATCAATGAGCAGTTCTTC.